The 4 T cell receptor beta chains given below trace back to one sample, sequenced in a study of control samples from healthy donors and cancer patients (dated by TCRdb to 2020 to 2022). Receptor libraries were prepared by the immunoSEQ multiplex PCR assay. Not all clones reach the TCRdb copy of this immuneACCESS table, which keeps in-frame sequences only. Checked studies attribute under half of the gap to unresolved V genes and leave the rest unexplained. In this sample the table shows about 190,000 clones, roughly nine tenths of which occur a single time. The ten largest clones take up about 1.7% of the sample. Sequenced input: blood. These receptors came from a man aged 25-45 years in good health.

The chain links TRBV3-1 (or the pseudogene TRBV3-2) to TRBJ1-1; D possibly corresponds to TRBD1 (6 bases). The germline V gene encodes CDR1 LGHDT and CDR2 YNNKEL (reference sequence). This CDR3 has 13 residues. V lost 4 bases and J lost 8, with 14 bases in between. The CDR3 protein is CASSPSRGREAFF. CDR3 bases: TGTGCCAGCAGCCCAAGCAGGGGTAGGGAAGCTTTCTTT.

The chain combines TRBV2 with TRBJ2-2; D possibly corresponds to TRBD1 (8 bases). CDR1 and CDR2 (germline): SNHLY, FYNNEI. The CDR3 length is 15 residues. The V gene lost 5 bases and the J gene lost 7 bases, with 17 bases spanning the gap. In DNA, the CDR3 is TGTGCCAGCAGTATCCGACAGGGGAGGGACGGGGAGCTGTTTTTT. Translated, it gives CASSIRQGRDGELFF.

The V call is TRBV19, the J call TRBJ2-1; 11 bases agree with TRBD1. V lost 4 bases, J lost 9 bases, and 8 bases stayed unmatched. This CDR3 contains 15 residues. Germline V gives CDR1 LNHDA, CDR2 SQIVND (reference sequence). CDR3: CASSTGTGGRGEQFF. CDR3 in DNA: TGTGCCAGTAGTACCGGGACAGGGGGTCGCGGTGAGCAGTTCTTC.

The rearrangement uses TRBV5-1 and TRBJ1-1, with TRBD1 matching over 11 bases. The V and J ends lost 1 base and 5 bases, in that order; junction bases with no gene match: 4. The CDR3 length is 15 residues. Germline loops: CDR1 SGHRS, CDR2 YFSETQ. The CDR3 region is CASSLQGQGVTEAFF. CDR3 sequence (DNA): TGCGCCAGCAGCTTGCAGGGACAGGGGGTGACTGAAGCTTTCTTT.